The sequence of this T cell receptor beta chain was determined in a study of OX40 agonist ivuxolimab in advanced cancers. About the study: Patients in the trial were receiving intravenous ivuxolimab every 2 weeks, at doses of 0.01 to 10 mg/kg. A mean age of roughly 60 years, range roughly 20 to 80, was recorded, and 70% to 85% were male. Findings and caveats of the study: Undetermined was the antigen specificity of the expanded peripheral T cells.

The repertoire was sequenced with immunoSEQ multiplex PCR; TCRdb's copy has only in-frame clones and lacks some. This table holds about 160,000 clones, 94% found once. CDR1 is SGHKS and CDR2 is YYEKEE in the germline V gene (reference sequence). This CDR3 has 15 amino acids. The junction had 6 bases not matched to a gene; V was cut back by 3 bases and J by 6 bases. Of note for this clone: The antigen remains unidentified.

Sequencing used CD4+ or CD8+ T cells sorted from blood, obtained in a trial of the OX40 agonist ivuxolimab. The source is an adult with an advanced solid tumor such as melanoma, head and neck, liver or kidney cancer. The V gene is TRBV5-5, the J gene TRBJ1-5, with 10 bases matching TRBD1. The CDR3 bases are TGTGCCAGCAGCTCGGACAGGGGGTCGGGTCAGCCCCAGCATTTT. Its translation: CASSSDRGSGQPQHF.